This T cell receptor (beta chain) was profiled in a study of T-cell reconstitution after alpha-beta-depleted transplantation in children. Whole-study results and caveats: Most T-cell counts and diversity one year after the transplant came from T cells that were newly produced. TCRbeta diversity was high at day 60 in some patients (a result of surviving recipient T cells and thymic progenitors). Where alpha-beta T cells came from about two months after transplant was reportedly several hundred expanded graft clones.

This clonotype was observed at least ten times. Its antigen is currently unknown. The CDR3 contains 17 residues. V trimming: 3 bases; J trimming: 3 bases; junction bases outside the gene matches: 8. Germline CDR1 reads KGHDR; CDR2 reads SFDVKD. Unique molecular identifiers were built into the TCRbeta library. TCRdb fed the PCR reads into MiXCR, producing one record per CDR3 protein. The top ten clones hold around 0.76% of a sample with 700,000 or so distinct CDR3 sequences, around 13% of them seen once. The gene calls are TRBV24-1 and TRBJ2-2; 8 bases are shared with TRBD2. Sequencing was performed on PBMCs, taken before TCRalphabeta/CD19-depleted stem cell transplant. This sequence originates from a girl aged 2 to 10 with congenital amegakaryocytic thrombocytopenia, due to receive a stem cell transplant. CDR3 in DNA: TGTGCCACCAGTGATACCTTAGCGGGACGGGACACCGGGGAGCTGTTTTTT. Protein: CATSDTLAGRDTGELFF.